This T cell receptor beta chain emerged from a study of human T cells and chemical hapten exposure. Time point denoted: pre-sensitization, week 0. Treatment reported: therapeutic diphenylcyclopropenone sensitization with weekly scalp DPC. Unseparated into fractions, whole blood served as the source from which total RNA was extracted. Blood draws preceded each patch test application. TCRdb recomputed calls from the RACE reads with MiXCR, one row per CDR3 protein. The sample lists roughly 34,000 distinct CDR3 sequences, around 10% seen once, with less than 35% in the top ten. Germline values: CDR1 MNHEY, CDR2 SVGEGT. V dropped 0 bases and J dropped 6 bases, with 9 bases sitting between them. This CDR3 has 14 amino acids. This clonotype was recorded a few times.

The rearrangement links TRBV6-2 or TRBV6-3 to TRBJ2-1; D remains unclear. This receptor was taken from a man between 45 and 60 years old with alopecia areata. Some clones in this sample may be carry-over from other donors' samples. Sequencing was performed on whole blood, taken in connection with sensitization to the hapten diphenylcyclopropenone (DPC). CDR3 sequence reads: CASSYSNAFNEQFF. The CDR3 nucleotides are TGTGCCAGCAGTTACTCTAATGCGTTCAATGAGCAGTTCTTC.